This is a list of T cell receptor beta chains from one sample in a study of T cells in narcolepsy. Repertoires were generated with immunoSEQ multiplex PCR, while TCRdb's copy carries only in-frame clones and drops some. The data show 34,000 or so clones, roughly three quarters seen once. Specimen: memory (CD45RA-) CD4+ T cells from blood. The receptor set was obtained from a human donor in good health. CDR3s include the opening cysteine and the closing phenylalanine or tryptophan. D genes are given only for firm matches. Some rows have no size entry. The others give once, few or many, or a class for an expanded clone.

d_gene: .; abundance: .; v_gene: TRBV5-1; j_gene: TRBJ1-5; CDR3nt: TGCGCCAGCAGCGAGGGGAGCGGTTTTCAGCCCCAGCATTTT; CDR3aa: CASSEGSGFQPQHF
d_gene: .; abundance: .; v_gene: TRBV7-3; j_gene: TRBJ1-1; CDR3nt: TGTGCCAGCAGTTTAAAACCCGGAACTGAAGCTTTCTTT; CDR3aa: CASSLKPGTEAFF
d_gene: .; abundance: .; v_gene: TRBV27; j_gene: TRBJ1-1; CDR3nt: TGTGCCAGCAGTTTGCGGGGAGACACTGAAGCTTTCTTT; CDR3aa: CASSLRGDTEAFF
d_gene: .; abundance: once; v_gene: TRBV30; j_gene: TRBJ2-1; CDR3nt: TGTGCCTGGAGTCAGGTGAACTCCTACAATGAGCAGTTCTTC; CDR3aa: CAWSQVNSYNEQFF
d_gene: TRBD1; abundance: .; v_gene: TRBV5-1; j_gene: TRBJ1-2; CDR3nt: TGCGCCAGCAGCTTGAATGCAGGGGGCGACTATGGCTACACCTTC; CDR3aa: CASSLNAGGDYGYTF
d_gene: TRBD2; abundance: .; v_gene: TRBV19; j_gene: TRBJ2-2; CDR3nt: TGTGCCAGTACCCTGGGGCTAGCGGACACCGGGGAGCTGTTTTTT; CDR3aa: CASTLGLADTGELFF
d_gene: .; abundance: .; v_gene: TRBV5-1; j_gene: TRBJ2-3; CDR3nt: TGCGCCAGCAGCTTGGGACTAGATACAGATACGCAGTATTTT; CDR3aa: CASSLGLDTDTQYF
d_gene: .; abundance: .; v_gene: TRBV27; j_gene: TRBJ2-1; CDR3nt: TGTGCCAGCAGAGCCTCGGGGACAAAGGGTGTTTATGAGCAGTTCTTC; CDR3aa: CASRASGTKGVYEQFF
d_gene: TRBD1; abundance: .; v_gene: TRBV30; j_gene: TRBJ2-4; CDR3nt: TGTGCCTGGGGACGGTCCACGGGACAGCGAAACATTCAGTACTTC; CDR3aa: CAWGRSTGQRNIQYF
d_gene: TRBD1; abundance: few; v_gene: TRBV6-1; j_gene: TRBJ1-2; CDR3nt: TGTGCCAGCAGTGCAGGACAGGTCCGCCGCAACTATGGCTACACCTTC; CDR3aa: CASSAGQVRRNYGYTF
d_gene: TRBD2; abundance: .; v_gene: TRBV4-1; j_gene: TRBJ2-7; CDR3nt: TGCGCCAGCAGCCCCCATGGTAGCGGGGAGTCCGAGCAGTACTTC; CDR3aa: CASSPHGSGESEQYF
d_gene: .; abundance: .; v_gene: TRBV5-1; j_gene: TRBJ1-1; CDR3nt: TGCGCCAGCAGCTTGGGACGCTCGGGAACTGAAGCTTTCTTT; CDR3aa: CASSLGRSGTEAFF
d_gene: TRBD1; abundance: .; v_gene: TRBV6-1; j_gene: TRBJ1-3; CDR3nt: TGTGCCAGCACCCAGGGGGCAGGAGGAAACACCATATATTTT; CDR3aa: CASTQGAGGNTIYF
d_gene: .; abundance: .; v_gene: TRBV6-1; j_gene: TRBJ1-1; CDR3nt: TGTGCCAGCAGAACAACGGTCGGAGGCACTGAAGCTTTCTTT; CDR3aa: CASRTTVGGTEAFF
d_gene: .; abundance: .; v_gene: TRBV29-1; j_gene: TRBJ2-7; CDR3nt: TGCAGCGTTCGGCAGGGGATCTACGAGCAGTACTTC; CDR3aa: CSVRQGIYEQYF
d_gene: .; abundance: .; v_gene: TRBV5-1; j_gene: TRBJ2-7; CDR3nt: TGCGCCAGCAGCTTGGAGGGCCGTTTGGGGGAGCAGTACTTC; CDR3aa: CASSLEGRLGEQYF
d_gene: .; abundance: few; v_gene: TRBV14; j_gene: TRBJ1-1; CDR3nt: TGTGCCAGCAGCCCAGGGTTCACTGAAGCTTTCTTT; CDR3aa: CASSPGFTEAFF
d_gene: .; abundance: .; v_gene: TRBV28; j_gene: TRBJ2-7; CDR3nt: TGTGCCAGCAGTTTAGGCCAGTCCTACGAGCAGTACTTC; CDR3aa: CASSLGQSYEQYF
d_gene: TRBD2; abundance: once; v_gene: TRBV6-5; j_gene: TRBJ2-2; CDR3nt: TGTGCCAGCAGCTCCCCCGGACTAGCCGGGGAGCTGTTTTTT; CDR3aa: CASSSPGLAGELFF
d_gene: TRBD1; abundance: .; v_gene: TRBV6-5; j_gene: TRBJ2-2; CDR3nt: TGTGCCAGCAGTTATGGACAGGGTTACACCGGGGAGCTGTTTTTT; CDR3aa: CASSYGQGYTGELFF
d_gene: TRBD2; abundance: .; v_gene: TRBV30; j_gene: TRBJ2-7; CDR3nt: TGTGCCTGGAACCCGACCCCCGGGACTAGCGGAGATCAGTACTTC; CDR3aa: CAWNPTPGTSGDQYF
d_gene: .; abundance: .; v_gene: TRBV30; j_gene: TRBJ1-6; CDR3nt: TGTGCCTGGAGAGGCCAGTCAAATAATTCACCCCTCCACTTT; CDR3aa: CAWRGQSNNSPLHF
d_gene: TRBD1; abundance: .; v_gene: TRBV6-5; j_gene: TRBJ2-7; CDR3nt: TGTGCCAGCGGAGAAGGGACAGGTGGTTACGAGCAGTACTTC; CDR3aa: CASGEGTGGYEQYF
d_gene: TRBD1; abundance: .; v_gene: TRBV6-1; j_gene: TRBJ1-2; CDR3nt: TGTGCCTCCCGGGACAGGGGGTATGGCTACACCTTC; CDR3aa: CASRDRGYGYTF
d_gene: TRBD1; abundance: .; v_gene: TRBV11-2; j_gene: TRBJ1-1; CDR3nt: TGTGCCAGCAGGTACCGGGACAGGGTCGTCGGTGAAGCTTTCTTT; CDR3aa: CASRYRDRVVGEAFF
d_gene: TRBD2; abundance: .; v_gene: TRBV14; j_gene: TRBJ2-3; CDR3nt: TGTGCCAGCAGCCCCAAACTCACTAGCGGAGGCACAGATACGCAGTATTTT; CDR3aa: CASSPKLTSGGTDTQYF
d_gene: .; abundance: .; v_gene: TRBV11-1; j_gene: TRBJ1-1; CDR3nt: TGTGCCAGCAGCCCGGGACAACCATTCGCTTTCTTT; CDR3aa: CASSPGQPFAFF
d_gene: TRBD1; abundance: once; v_gene: TRBV6-4; j_gene: TRBJ2-1; CDR3nt: TGTGCCAGCAGTGCCTCGACAGGGGGCGCGGTTGAAATCTTC; CDR3aa: CASSASTGGAVEIF
d_gene: .; abundance: .; v_gene: TRBV19; j_gene: TRBJ1-2; CDR3nt: TGTGCCAGTCAGGGGTATAACTATGGCTACACCTTC; CDR3aa: CASQGYNYGYTF
d_gene: .; abundance: .; v_gene: TRBV2; j_gene: TRBJ2-3; CDR3nt: TGTGCCAGCAGTGAAGTGATAGCGACAGATACGCAGTATTTT; CDR3aa: CASSEVIATDTQYF
d_gene: .; abundance: .; v_gene: TRBV6-5; j_gene: TRBJ2-7; CDR3nt: TGTGCCAGCAGTGAACAGTTTTCCTACGAGCAGTACTTC; CDR3aa: CASSEQFSYEQYF
d_gene: TRBD2; abundance: .; v_gene: TRBV28; j_gene: TRBJ2-7; CDR3nt: TGTGCCAGCAGTTTAGCTAGCGGGATGACCTACGAGCAGTACTTC; CDR3aa: CASSLASGMTYEQYF
d_gene: .; abundance: once; v_gene: TRBV11-2; j_gene: TRBJ2-2; CDR3nt: TGTGCCAGCAGCACTAGCAGGGGGTCCGGGGAGCTGTTTTTT; CDR3aa: CASSTSRGSGELFF
d_gene: TRBD2; abundance: .; v_gene: TRBV6-5; j_gene: TRBJ2-7; CDR3nt: TGTGCCAGCAGCCCCGGACTAGCGCCTTCCTACGAGCAGTACTTC; CDR3aa: CASSPGLAPSYEQYF
d_gene: .; abundance: .; v_gene: TRBV29-1; j_gene: TRBJ2-3; CDR3nt: TGCAGCGTTGTTAGGTCCAGCACAGATACGCAGTATTTT; CDR3aa: CSVVRSSTDTQYF
d_gene: .; abundance: .; v_gene: TRBV4-2; j_gene: TRBJ1-1; CDR3nt: TGTGCCAGCAGCCAAAGAGGTAACACTGAAGCTTTCTTT; CDR3aa: CASSQRGNTEAFF
d_gene: .; abundance: few; v_gene: TRBV10-3; j_gene: TRBJ1-3; CDR3nt: TGTGCCATCAGTGAGATCTGGGGGCAACCAGGAAACACCATATATTTT; CDR3aa: CAISEIWGQPGNTIYF
d_gene: .; abundance: .; v_gene: TRBV2; j_gene: TRBJ1-3; CDR3nt: TGTGCCAGCACAGGTGACAAGGGAAACACCATATATTTT; CDR3aa: CASTGDKGNTIYF
d_gene: .; abundance: .; v_gene: TRBV2; j_gene: TRBJ2-3; CDR3nt: TGTGCCAGCAAGGAAAACCCAGGTTCGCCCCTACATACGCAGTATTTT; CDR3aa: CASKENPGSPLHTQYF
d_gene: .; abundance: once; v_gene: TRBV7-9; j_gene: TRBJ2-1; CDR3nt: TGTGCCAGCAGCCCACAGGAAATTGAGCAGTTCTTC; CDR3aa: CASSPQEIEQFF
d_gene: TRBD2; abundance: .; v_gene: TRBV2; j_gene: TRBJ2-3; CDR3nt: TGTGCCAGCAGTGATGGGGAGGGTTGGGTGCAGTATTTT; CDR3aa: CASSDGEGWVQYF
d_gene: TRBD1; abundance: .; v_gene: TRBV29-1; j_gene: TRBJ2-2; CDR3nt: TGCCCATCGACAGGGAACCCCACCGGGGAGCTGTTTTTT; CDR3aa: CPSTGNPTGELFF
d_gene: TRBD1; abundance: .; v_gene: TRBV29-1; j_gene: TRBJ1-4; CDR3nt: TGCAGCGTCCTCCAGACCCACAGGGGGGCAGGGGAAAAACTGTTTTTT; CDR3aa: CSVLQTHRGAGEKLFF
d_gene: .; abundance: once; v_gene: TRBV10-3; j_gene: TRBJ2-1; CDR3nt: TGTGCCATCAGGGAGCAACAGGGGGGGAATGAGCAGTTCTTC; CDR3aa: CAIREQQGGNEQFF
d_gene: .; abundance: .; v_gene: TRBV9; j_gene: TRBJ2-1; CDR3nt: TGTGCCAGCAGCGTAGCAGGGGGGGGACTTCACTCCTACAATGAGCAGTTCTTC; CDR3aa: CASSVAGGGLHSYNEQFF
d_gene: .; abundance: .; v_gene: TRBV25-1; j_gene: TRBJ1-6; CDR3nt: TGTGCCAGCAGGGACAGCAATTCACCCCTCCACTTT; CDR3aa: CASRDSNSPLHF
d_gene: .; abundance: .; v_gene: TRBV27; j_gene: TRBJ1-1; CDR3nt: TGTGCCAGCAGTTCGCCCCCTAGGGGAGTAACTGAAGCTTTCTTT; CDR3aa: CASSSPPRGVTEAFF
d_gene: TRBD1; abundance: .; v_gene: TRBV2; j_gene: TRBJ2-7; CDR3nt: TGTGCCAGCAGCAACCGACAGGGAAAGTTCTACGAGCAGTACTTC; CDR3aa: CASSNRQGKFYEQYF
d_gene: .; abundance: .; v_gene: TRBV6-5; j_gene: TRBJ2-7; CDR3nt: TGTGCCAGCAGCGCGCGGTCAGGGTCCTACGAGCAGTACTTC; CDR3aa: CASSARSGSYEQYF
d_gene: .; abundance: .; v_gene: TRBV19; j_gene: TRBJ1-5; CDR3nt: TGTGCCAGTAGTATGGAGAGGGCAACGGTGAACCAGCATTTT; CDR3aa: CASSMERATVNQHF
d_gene: TRBD2; abundance: .; v_gene: TRBV13; j_gene: TRBJ2-1; CDR3nt: TGTGCCAGCAGGCGGGCGGGAGTTCTCAATGAGCAGTTCTTC; CDR3aa: CASRRAGVLNEQFF
d_gene: .; abundance: .; v_gene: TRBV13; j_gene: TRBJ2-2; CDR3nt: TGTGCCAGCAGCCCACCGCGGAAGGGAGCGACCGGGGAGCTGTTTTTT; CDR3aa: CASSPPRKGATGELFF
d_gene: .; abundance: few; v_gene: TRBV10-3; j_gene: TRBJ1-1; CDR3nt: TGTGCCATCAGTGAATTAAGGGTGAACACTGAAGCTTTCTTT; CDR3aa: CAISELRVNTEAFF
d_gene: .; abundance: few; v_gene: TRBV7-9; j_gene: TRBJ1-1; CDR3nt: TGTGCCAGCAGCCCCTCGTCTGGTTCTGAAGCTTTCTTT; CDR3aa: CASSPSSGSEAFF